The present TCR beta chain was sequenced within a study of beta chain features in type 1 diabetes. cDNA synthesis used the whole RNA isolate, giving expressed TCRB sequences. Using immunoSEQ multiplex PCR, the repertoire was profiled, and TCRdb retains in-frame clones only, with some absent. The table has 120,000 to 150,000 clones, 10% to 15% seen once. Overall study results and limits: PCR might favor shorter templates, but any such skew would affect patients and controls equally. When Type 1 diabetes patients were examined, their TCRB CDR3s proved moderately but significantly shorter in all four CD4+ subsets. VDJ junctions sequenced from type 1 diabetes patients showed fewer insertions and more deletions. TCRB repertoires of naive, central memory and Treg cells appeared more similar among patients than among healthy donors.

Concerning this clone: The antigen remains unidentified.

The V end lost 0 bases, the J end lost 2 bases, and 7 bases lay between the germline ends. CDR1 and CDR2 from the germline V gene are ENHRY and SYGVKD. The CDR3 loop spans 15 amino acids. The sequence was collected from a man aged 18 to 30 with type 1 diabetes. The sample taken for sequencing was central memory CD4+ T cells from blood. The chain uses TRBV10-3 and TRBJ2-2; perhaps TRBD1 as D (6 bases). The CDR3 DNA sequence: TGTGCCATCAGTGAGTCACAGGGAAACACCGGGGAGCTGTTTTTT. It specifies CAISESQGNTGELFF.